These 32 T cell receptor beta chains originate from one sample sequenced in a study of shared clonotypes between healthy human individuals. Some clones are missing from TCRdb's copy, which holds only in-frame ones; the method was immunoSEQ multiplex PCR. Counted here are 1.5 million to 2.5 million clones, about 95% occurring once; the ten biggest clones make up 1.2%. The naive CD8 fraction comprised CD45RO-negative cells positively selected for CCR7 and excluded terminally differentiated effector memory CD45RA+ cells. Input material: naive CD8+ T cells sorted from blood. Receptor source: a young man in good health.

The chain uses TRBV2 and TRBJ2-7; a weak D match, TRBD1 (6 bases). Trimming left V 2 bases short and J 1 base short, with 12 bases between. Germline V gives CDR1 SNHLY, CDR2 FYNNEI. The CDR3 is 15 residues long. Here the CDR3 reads CASSELNRASYEQYF. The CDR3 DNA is TGTGCCAGCAGTGAACTGAACAGGGCGTCCTACGAGCAGTACTTC.

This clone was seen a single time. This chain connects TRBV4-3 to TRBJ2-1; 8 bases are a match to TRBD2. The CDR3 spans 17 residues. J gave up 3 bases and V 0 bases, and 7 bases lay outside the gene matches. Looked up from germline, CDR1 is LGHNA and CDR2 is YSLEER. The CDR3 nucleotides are TGCGCCAGCAGCCAAGATGCTAGCGGGTCATACTACAATGAGCAGTTCTTC. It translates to CASSQDASGSYYNEQFF.

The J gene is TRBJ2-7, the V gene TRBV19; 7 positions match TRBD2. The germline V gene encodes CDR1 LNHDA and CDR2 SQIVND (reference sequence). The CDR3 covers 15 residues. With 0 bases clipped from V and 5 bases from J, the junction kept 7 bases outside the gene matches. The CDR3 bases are TGTGCCAGTAGTATAGAAACGGGAGGAGTCCACGAGCAGTACTTC. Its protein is CASSIETGGVHEQYF.

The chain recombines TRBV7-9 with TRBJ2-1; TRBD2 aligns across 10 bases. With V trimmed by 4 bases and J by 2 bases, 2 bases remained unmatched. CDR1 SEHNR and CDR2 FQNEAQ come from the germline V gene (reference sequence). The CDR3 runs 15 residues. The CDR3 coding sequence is TGTGCCAGCAGCTCTAGCGGGAGTGCCTACAATGAGCAGTTCTTC. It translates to CASSSSGSAYNEQFF.

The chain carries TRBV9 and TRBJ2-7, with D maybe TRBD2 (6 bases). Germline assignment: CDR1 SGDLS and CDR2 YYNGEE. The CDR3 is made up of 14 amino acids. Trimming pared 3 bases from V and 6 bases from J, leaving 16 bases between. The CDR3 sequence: CASSGSGLGREQYF. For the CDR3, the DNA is TGTGCCAGCAGCGGGTCGGGACTTGGGCGCGAGCAGTACTTC.

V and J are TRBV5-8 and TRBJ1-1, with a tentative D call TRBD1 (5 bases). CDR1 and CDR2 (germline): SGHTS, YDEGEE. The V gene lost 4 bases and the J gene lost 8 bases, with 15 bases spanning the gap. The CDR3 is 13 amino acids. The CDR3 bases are TGTGCCAGCAGCCTAAATCAGGGTGTGGAAGCTTTCTTT. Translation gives CASSLNQGVEAFF.

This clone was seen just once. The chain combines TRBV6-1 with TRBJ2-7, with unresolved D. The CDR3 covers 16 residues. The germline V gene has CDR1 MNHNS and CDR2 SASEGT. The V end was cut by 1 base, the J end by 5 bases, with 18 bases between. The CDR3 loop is CASSEEDGFIGDEQYF. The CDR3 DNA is TGTGCCAGCAGTGAAGAGGACGGTTTTATAGGAGACGAGCAGTACTTC.

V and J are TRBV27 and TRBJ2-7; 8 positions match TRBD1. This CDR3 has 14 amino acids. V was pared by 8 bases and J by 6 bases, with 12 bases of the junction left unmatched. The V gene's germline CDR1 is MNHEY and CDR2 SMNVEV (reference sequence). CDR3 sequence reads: CASSWTGSVGEQYF. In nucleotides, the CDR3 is TGTGCCAGCTCATGGACAGGGTCTGTCGGCGAGCAGTACTTC.

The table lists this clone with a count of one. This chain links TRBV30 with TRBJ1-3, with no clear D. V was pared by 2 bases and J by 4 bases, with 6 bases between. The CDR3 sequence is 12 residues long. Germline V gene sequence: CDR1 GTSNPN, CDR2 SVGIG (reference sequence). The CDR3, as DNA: TGTGCCTGGAGTTTTGCCGGAAACACCATATATTTT. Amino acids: CAWSFAGNTIYF.

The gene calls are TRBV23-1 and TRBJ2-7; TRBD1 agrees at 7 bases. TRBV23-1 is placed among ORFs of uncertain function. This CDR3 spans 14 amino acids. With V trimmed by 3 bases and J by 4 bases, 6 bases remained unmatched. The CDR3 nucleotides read TGCGCCAGCAGTCACCTGCAGGGGGTTTACGAGCAGTACTTC. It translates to CASSHLQGVYEQYF.

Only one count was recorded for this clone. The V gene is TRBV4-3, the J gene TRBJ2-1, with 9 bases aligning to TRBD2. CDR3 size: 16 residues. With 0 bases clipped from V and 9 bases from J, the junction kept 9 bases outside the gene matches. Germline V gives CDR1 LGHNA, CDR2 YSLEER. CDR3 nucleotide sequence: TGCGCCAGCAGCCAAGATATAATAGCGGGAGTAAGTGAGCAGTTCTTC. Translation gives CASSQDIIAGVSEQFF.

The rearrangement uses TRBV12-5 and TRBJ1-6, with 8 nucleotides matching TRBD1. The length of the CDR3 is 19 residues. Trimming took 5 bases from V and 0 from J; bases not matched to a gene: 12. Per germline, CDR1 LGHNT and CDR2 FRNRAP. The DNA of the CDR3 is TGTGCTAGTGGTCTTTGGACAGGGCGGGGGAGCTCCTATAATTCACCCCTCCACTTT. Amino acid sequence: CASGLWTGRGSSYNSPLHF.

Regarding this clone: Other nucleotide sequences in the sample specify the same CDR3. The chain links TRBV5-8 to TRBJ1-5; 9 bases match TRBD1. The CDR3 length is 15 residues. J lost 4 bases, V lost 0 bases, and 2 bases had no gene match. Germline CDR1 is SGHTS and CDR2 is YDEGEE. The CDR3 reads CASSLAGTGNQPQHF. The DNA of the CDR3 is TGTGCCAGCAGCTTGGCCGGGACAGGGAATCAGCCCCAGCATTTT. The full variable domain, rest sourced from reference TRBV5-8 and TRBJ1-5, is EAGVTQSPTHLIKTRGQQATLRCSPISGHTSVYWYQQALGLGLQFLLWYDEGEERNRGNFPPRFSGRQFPNYSSELNVNALELEDSALYLCASSLAGTGNQPQHFGDGTRLSIL.

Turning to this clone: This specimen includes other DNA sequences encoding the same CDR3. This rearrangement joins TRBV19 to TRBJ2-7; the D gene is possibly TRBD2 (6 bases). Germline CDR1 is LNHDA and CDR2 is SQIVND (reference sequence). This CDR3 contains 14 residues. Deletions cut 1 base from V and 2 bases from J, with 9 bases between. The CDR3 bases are TGTGCCAGTAGTATAGGTGGAGGGACCTACGAGCAGTACTTC. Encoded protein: CASSIGGGTYEQYF.

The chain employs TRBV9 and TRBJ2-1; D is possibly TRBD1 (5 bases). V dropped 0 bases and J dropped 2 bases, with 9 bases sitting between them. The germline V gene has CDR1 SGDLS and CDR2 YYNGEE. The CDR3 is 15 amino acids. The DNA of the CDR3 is TGTGCCAGCAGCGTAGTCCCAGGGACCTACAATGAGCAGTTCTTC. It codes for CASSVVPGTYNEQFF.

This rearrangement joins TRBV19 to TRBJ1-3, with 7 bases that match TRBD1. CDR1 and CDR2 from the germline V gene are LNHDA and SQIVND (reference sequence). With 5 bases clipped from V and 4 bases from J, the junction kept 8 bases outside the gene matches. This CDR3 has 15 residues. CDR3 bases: TGTGCCAGTAGTGTCGCCGGGACAGAGGGAAACACCATATATTTT. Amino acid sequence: CASSVAGTEGNTIYF. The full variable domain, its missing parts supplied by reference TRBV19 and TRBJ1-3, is DGGITQSPKYLFRKEGQNVTLSCEQNLNHDAMYWYRQDPGQGLRLIYYSQIVNDFQKGDIAEGYSVSREKKESFPLTVTSAQKNPTAFYLCASSVAGTEGNTIYFGEGSWLTVV.

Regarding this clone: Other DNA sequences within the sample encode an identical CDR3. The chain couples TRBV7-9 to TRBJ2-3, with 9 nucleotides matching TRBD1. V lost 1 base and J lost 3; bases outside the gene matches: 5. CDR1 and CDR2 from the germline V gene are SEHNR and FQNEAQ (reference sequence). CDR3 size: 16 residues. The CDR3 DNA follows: TGTGCCAGCAGCTTAGTCGTGACAGGGGGGACAGATACGCAGTATTTT. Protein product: CASSLVVTGGTDTQYF.

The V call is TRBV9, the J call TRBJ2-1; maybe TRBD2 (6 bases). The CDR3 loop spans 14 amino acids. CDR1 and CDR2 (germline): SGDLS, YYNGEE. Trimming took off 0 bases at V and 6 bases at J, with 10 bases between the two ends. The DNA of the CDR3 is TGTGCCAGCAGCGTAGCGGGAGTGGGCAATGAGCAGTTCTTC. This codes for CASSVAGVGNEQFF.

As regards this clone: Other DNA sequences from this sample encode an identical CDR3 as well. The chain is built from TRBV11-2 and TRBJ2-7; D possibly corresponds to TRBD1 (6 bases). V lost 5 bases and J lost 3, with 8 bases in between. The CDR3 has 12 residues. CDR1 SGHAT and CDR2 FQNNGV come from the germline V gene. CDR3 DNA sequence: TGTGCCAGCAGCCGAGGGGGCTACGAGCAGTACTTC. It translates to CASSRGGYEQYF. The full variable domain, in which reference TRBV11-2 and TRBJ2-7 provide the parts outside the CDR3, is EAGVAQSPRYKIIEKRQSVAFWCNPISGHATLYWYQQILGQGPKLLIQFQNNGVVDDSQLPKDRFSAERLKGVDSTLKIQPAKLEDSAVYLCASSRGGYEQYFGPGTRLTVT.

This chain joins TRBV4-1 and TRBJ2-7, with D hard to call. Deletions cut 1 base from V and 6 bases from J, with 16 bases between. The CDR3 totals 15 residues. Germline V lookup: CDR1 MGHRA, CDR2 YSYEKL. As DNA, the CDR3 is TGCGCCAGCAGCCAAGTGGTAGGGTCTCGAGCCGAGCAGTACTTC. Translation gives CASSQVVGSRAEQYF.

Here the CDR3 reads CASCLTAGGELFF. For the CDR3, the DNA is TGTGCCAGCTGTCTTACGGCGGGCGGGGAGCTGTTTTTT. This sequence joins TRBV27 and TRBJ2-2, with D possibly matching TRBD2 (5 bases). There are 13 residues in the CDR3. Germline values: CDR1 MNHEY, CDR2 SMNVEV (reference sequence). V lost 8 bases and J 7 bases, leaving 14 bases between the germline ends.

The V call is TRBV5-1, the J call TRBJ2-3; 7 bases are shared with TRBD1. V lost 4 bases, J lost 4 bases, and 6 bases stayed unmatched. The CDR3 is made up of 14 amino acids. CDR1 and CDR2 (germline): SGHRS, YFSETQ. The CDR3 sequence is CASSLIDRADTQYF. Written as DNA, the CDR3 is TGCGCCAGCAGCCTTATCGACAGGGCAGATACGCAGTATTTT.

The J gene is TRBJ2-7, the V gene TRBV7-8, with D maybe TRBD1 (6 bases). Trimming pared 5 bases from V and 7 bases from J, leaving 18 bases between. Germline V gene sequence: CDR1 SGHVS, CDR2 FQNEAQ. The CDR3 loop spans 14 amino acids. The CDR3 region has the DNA TGTGCCAGCAGCCCCCAGACAGGTCCCGGGGAGCAGTACTTC. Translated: CASSPQTGPGEQYF.

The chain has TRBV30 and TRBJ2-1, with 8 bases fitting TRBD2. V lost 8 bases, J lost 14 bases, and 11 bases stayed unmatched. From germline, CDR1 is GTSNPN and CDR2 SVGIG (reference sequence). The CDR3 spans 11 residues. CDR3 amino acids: CAGDAGGAEFF. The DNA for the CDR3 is TGTGCCGGGGATGCGGGGGGCGCGGAGTTCTTC.

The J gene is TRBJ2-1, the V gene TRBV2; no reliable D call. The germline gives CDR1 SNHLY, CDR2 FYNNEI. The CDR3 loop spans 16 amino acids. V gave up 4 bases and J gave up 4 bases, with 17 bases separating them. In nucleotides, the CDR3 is TGTGCCAGCAGTGTTGAGAGAACCTTACAATACAATGAGCAGTTCTTC. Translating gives CASSVERTLQYNEQFF.

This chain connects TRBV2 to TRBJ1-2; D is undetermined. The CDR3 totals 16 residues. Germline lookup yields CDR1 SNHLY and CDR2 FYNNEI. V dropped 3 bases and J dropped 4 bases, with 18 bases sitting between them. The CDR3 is CASSDSGSHSIYGYTF. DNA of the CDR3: TGTGCCAGCAGTGACAGCGGGTCCCACTCCATCTATGGCTACACCTTC.

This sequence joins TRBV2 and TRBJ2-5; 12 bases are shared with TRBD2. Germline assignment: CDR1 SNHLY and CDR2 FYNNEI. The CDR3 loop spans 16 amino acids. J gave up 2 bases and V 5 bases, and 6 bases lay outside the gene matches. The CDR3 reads CASSPGLAGQQETQYF. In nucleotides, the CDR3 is TGTGCCAGCAGTCCCGGACTAGCGGGACAACAAGAGACCCAGTACTTC.

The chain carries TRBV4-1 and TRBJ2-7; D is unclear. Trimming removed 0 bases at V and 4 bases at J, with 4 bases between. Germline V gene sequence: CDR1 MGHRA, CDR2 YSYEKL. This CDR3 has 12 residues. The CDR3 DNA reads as TGCGCCAGCAGCCAAGATATGTACGAGCAGTACTTC. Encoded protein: CASSQDMYEQYF.

This chain's CDR3 is CASSPGPDTQYF. The CDR3 DNA reads as TGCGCCAGCAGCCCCGGCCCAGATACGCAGTATTTT. This sequence joins TRBV5-1 and TRBJ2-3; D is unresolved. Germline CDR1 and CDR2: SGHRS and YFSETQ. CDR3 size: 12 residues. Trimming took 4 bases from V and 4 from J, leaving 7 bases between them.

CDR3 bases: TGTGCCAGCAGTGAATGGACAGGGGATCAGCCCCAGCATTTT. As protein: CASSEWTGDQPQHF. This sequence joins TRBV6-1 and TRBJ1-5; 9 bases line up with TRBD1. The CDR3 is 14 residues long. CDR1 is MNHNS and CDR2 is SASEGT in the germline V gene. The ends lost 2 bases at V and 5 bases at J; junction bases unmatched: 1.

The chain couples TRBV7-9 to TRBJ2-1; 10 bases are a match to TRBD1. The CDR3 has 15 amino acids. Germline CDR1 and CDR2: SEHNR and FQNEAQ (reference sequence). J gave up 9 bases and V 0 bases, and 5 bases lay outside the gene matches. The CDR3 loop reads CASSLARQGASEQFF. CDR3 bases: TGTGCCAGCAGCTTAGCGCGACAGGGGGCGAGTGAGCAGTTCTTC.

CDR3 sequence reads: CAWSVMGQRDPEQYF. As DNA, the CDR3 is TGTGCCTGGAGTGTCATGGGACAGAGGGATCCCGAGCAGTACTTC. The chain links TRBV30 to TRBJ2-7, with TRBD1 identical over 7 bases. The CDR3 length is 15 residues. Trimming at V came to 0 bases and at J to 6 bases, leaving 11 bases not matched to a gene. Per germline, CDR1 GTSNPN and CDR2 SVGIG (reference sequence).